This T cell receptor (beta chain) was recorded in a study of T-cell memory formation after mild COVID-19. Study-wide results and caveats: There were some responding clones in pre-infection memory, which suggested that cross-reactive memory had joined. Clones that contracted from day 15 to 85 were balanced CD4/CD8, while later expanders leaned CD4+.

From the 5' RACE reads, TCRdb called clonotypes with MiXCR, one entry per CDR3 protein. The sample yields tens of thousands of distinct CDR3 sequences, roughly an eighth seen once. There are a few counts of this clonotype. As yet, its antigen is unknown. The CDR3 length is 15 residues. Germline V lookup: CDR1 SGDLS, CDR2 YYNGEE. V gave up 4 bases and J gave up 2 bases; unmatched junction bases: 8. This sequence originates from a young man who had mild COVID-19 (a few samples of this study predate the infection). Cell type and time point are not known. V gene TRBV9 combines with J gene TRBJ2-7; 8 bases align to TRBD1. The sample consisted of PBMCs or a T cell subset sorted from them (not recorded which). The CDR3 reads CASSPRDRLTYEQYF. DNA for the CDR3: TGTGCCAGCAGCCCCCGGGACAGGCTAACCTACGAGCAGTACTTC.